This T cell receptor beta chain was captured in a study of high-grade serous ovarian cancer treatment subgroups. About the research overall: On average, approximately 14,000 reads and roughly 7,700 unique TCR beta rearrangements were obtained per sample.

Study-level points and caveats: Tumors within one patient showed repertoire similarity of roughly 0.1 to 0.8. Repertoire analysis covered CDR3 alone, not CDR1 or CDR2.

Sequencing used immunoSEQ multiplex PCR; TCRdb keeps in-frame clones, though not all of them. The sample lists thousands of clones; 79% were seen once. V was shortened by 6 bases and J by 1 base, with 9 bases between the two germline ends. The germline gives CDR1 MNHEY, CDR2 SVGAGI. The CDR3 consists of 13 residues. The tumor samples were collected prior to definitive surgery or chemotherapy. Details on this clone: Its specificity is not known.

The rearrangement uses TRBV6-5 and TRBJ1-1; maybe TRBD1 (6 bases). This clonotype was sampled from a human donor with high-grade serous ovarian cancer. Material for sequencing was tumor tissue. The CDR3 loop is CASRSQGNTEAFF. CDR3 sequence (DNA): TGTGCCAGCAGATCACAGGGGAACACTGAAGCTTTCTTT.